This passage covers 11 T cell receptor beta chains from one sample sequenced in a study of T cell clones after liver transplantation. The data were produced by immunoSEQ multiplex PCR, yet TCRdb's version contains in-frame clones alone and is incomplete. The sample yields about 75,000 clones, roughly nine tenths seen once. Source: CD4+ T cells from blood, taken before liver transplant. These receptors were collected from a human donor who received a liver transplant.

This clone was detected once. This rearrangement joins TRBV11-2 to TRBJ2-6; tentatively, D is TRBD2 (5 bases). The CDR3 consists of 16 residues. Germline CDR1 reads SGHAT; CDR2 reads FQNNGV. V was shortened by 1 base and J by 0 bases, with 7 bases between the two germline ends. This CDR3 reads CASSLVGSSGANVLTF. The CDR3 coding sequence is TGTGCCAGCAGCTTAGTTGGGAGCTCTGGGGCCAACGTCCTGACTTTC.

The V and J genes are TRBV6-5 and TRBJ2-1; TRBD2 aligns across 9 bases. CDR1 is MNHEY, CDR2 SVGAGI, per germline. V shed 4 bases and J 3 bases; nucleotides not matched to a gene: 4. The CDR3 is made up of 15 amino acids. CDR3 protein: CASSWGLAYYNEQFF. The CDR3 region has the DNA TGTGCCAGCAGTTGGGGACTAGCATACTACAATGAGCAGTTCTTC.

The rearrangement uses TRBV6-1 and TRBJ2-7; D is ambiguous. The CDR3 spans 12 residues. Trimming shortened V by 2 bases and J by 6 bases, and 8 bases separated the two germline ends. In germline, CDR1 is MNHNS, CDR2 SASEGT. As DNA, the CDR3 is TGTGCCAGCAGTGAACACAGCCTCGAGCAGTACTTC. It codes for CASSEHSLEQYF.

The rearrangement uses TRBV7-2 and TRBJ2-5; D is undetermined. The V and J ends lost 0 bases and 5 bases respectively, with 4 bases between them. CDR3 size: 12 residues. In germline, CDR1 is SGHTA, CDR2 FQGNSA. The CDR3 reads CASSLARETQYF. The DNA of the CDR3 is TGTGCCAGCAGCTTAGCTCGGGAGACCCAGTACTTC.

The chain uses TRBV7-3 and TRBJ2-1; 13 positions agree with TRBD2. The V segment lost 5 bases and the J segment 5 bases; nucleotides outside the gene matches: 6. CDR1 is SGHTA, CDR2 FQGTGA, per germline. This CDR3 has 16 amino acids. CDR3 bases: TGTGCCAGCAGCCTTTCCGGGACTAGCGGGGACAATGAGCAGTTCTTC. It codes for CASSLSGTSGDNEQFF.

Here the CDR3 DNA reads TGTGCCAGCAGCACCGGGACTAGCGGGCCGATTTCCTACAATGAGCAGTTCTTC. This sequence encodes CASSTGTSGPISYNEQFF. V usage is TRBV7-2 and J usage is TRBJ2-1; 12 bases fit TRBD2. The CDR3 is made up of 18 amino acids. V lost 5 bases, J lost 1 base, and 9 bases stayed unmatched. Germline values: CDR1 SGHTA, CDR2 FQGNSA.

In its sample, this clone was seen once. The rearrangement joins TRBV29-1 to TRBJ1-5, with D possibly being TRBD1 (6 bases). CDR3 length equals 14 residues. CDR1 and CDR2 (germline): SQVTM, ANQGSEA. V was clipped by 7 bases and J by 4 bases, with 17 bases between them. The chain's CDR3 is CSAGGGIGNQPQHF. The CDR3, as DNA: TGCAGCGCCGGCGGGGGCATTGGTAATCAGCCCCAGCATTTT.

The chain has TRBV15 and TRBJ2-5; 10 bases map to TRBD1. The CDR3 runs to 16 residues. J gave up 4 bases and V 2 bases, and 7 bases lay outside the gene matches. Germline CDR1 and CDR2: LNHNV and YYDKDF (reference sequence). The CDR3 bases are TGTGCCACCAGCAGACCGCGAGGGACAGGGGCAGAGACCCAGTACTTC. Protein sequence: CATSRPRGTGAETQYF.

This clone was counted a few times. The chain carries TRBV18 and TRBJ2-3, with TRBD2 identical over 8 bases. The CDR3 loop spans 17 amino acids. V was clipped by 3 bases and J by 1 base; unmatched bases: 9. Per the germline V gene, CDR1 is KGHSH and CDR2 is LQKENI. The CDR3, as DNA: TGTGCCAGCTCACCCTCCCTCCGGGAGGGGGGCACAGATACGCAGTATTTT. This codes for CASSPSLREGGTDTQYF.

This chain joins TRBV11-3 and TRBJ2-6; TRBD1 matches at 8 bases. There are 16 residues in the CDR3. V lost 10 bases, J lost 0 bases, and 8 bases stayed unmatched. Germline V gene sequence: CDR1 SGHNT, CDR2 YENEEA. The CDR3: CAIPAGQGSGANVLTF. DNA for the CDR3: TGTGCCATACCAGCCGGACAGGGCTCTGGGGCCAACGTCCTGACTTTC.

This clone is medium-sized (0.01 to 0.1%) in the sample. The gene calls are TRBV7-2 and TRBJ1-5; D is possibly TRBD1 (5 bases). Germline V lookup: CDR1 SGHTA, CDR2 FQGNSA. The V end lost 5 bases, the J end lost 5 bases, and 10 bases lay between the germline ends. The CDR3 covers 13 residues. The CDR3 region is CASSPGWDQPQHF. CDR3 in DNA: TGTGCCAGCAGCCCAGGGTGGGATCAGCCCCAGCATTTT.